This T cell receptor beta chain was sequenced during a study of blood T cell repertoires in COVID-19. Study-wide context: From the United States, Italy and Spain came samples of acute and convalescent COVID-19. T cells, B-cell-depleted T cells, or PBMCs provided the cDNA or gDNA that served as material.

The V end lost 3 bases, the J end lost 1 base, and 3 bases lay between the germline ends. This CDR3 region has 11 residues. Germline assignment: CDR1 DFQATT and CDR2 SNEGSKA (reference sequence). Per the authors' pipeline: Quantification of nucleated cells was approximated via reference gene primer amplification. Profiled with immunoSEQ multiplex PCR; TCRdb holds only in-frame clones, not every one. That table supplies the V and J calls and clone size; D and trimming were determined from the DNA. This sample carries around 260,000 clones, 75% to 90% of them seen once, and the ten largest clones take about 1.4%.

The sequence came from a woman aged 40 to 49 who had recovered from COVID-19. The sample comprised peripheral blood. This chain uses TRBV20-1 with TRBJ1-1; D not certain. The CDR3 DNA is TGCAGTGCTAGCCAGAACACTGAAGCTTTCTTT. Amino acids: CSASQNTEAFF.